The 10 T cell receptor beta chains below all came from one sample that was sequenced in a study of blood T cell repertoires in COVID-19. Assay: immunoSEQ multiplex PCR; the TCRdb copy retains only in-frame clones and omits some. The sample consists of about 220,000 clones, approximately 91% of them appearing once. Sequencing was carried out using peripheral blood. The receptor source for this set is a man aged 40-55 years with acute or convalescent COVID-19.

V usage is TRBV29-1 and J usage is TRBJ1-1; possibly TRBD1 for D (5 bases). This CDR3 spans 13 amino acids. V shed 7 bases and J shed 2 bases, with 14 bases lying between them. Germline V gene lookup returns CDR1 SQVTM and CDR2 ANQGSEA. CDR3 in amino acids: CSARTTQNTEAFF. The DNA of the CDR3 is TGCAGCGCTAGGACAACCCAAAACACTGAAGCTTTCTTT.

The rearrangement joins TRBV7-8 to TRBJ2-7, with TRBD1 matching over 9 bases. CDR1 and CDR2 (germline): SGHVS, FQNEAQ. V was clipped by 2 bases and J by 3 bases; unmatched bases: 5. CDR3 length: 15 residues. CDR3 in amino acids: CASSLRGQGNYEQYF. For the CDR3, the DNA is TGTGCCAGCAGCTTACGGGGACAGGGAAACTACGAGCAGTACTTC. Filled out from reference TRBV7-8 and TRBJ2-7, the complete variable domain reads GAGVSQSPRYKVAKRGQDVALRCDPISGHVSLFWYQQALGQGPEFLTYFQNEAQLDKSGLPSDRFFAERPEGSVSTLKIQRTQQEDSAVYLCASSLRGQGNYEQYFGPGTRLTVT.

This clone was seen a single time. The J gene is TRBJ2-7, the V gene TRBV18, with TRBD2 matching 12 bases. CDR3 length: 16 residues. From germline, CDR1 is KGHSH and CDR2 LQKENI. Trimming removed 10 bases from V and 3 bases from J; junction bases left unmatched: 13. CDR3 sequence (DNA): TGTGCCACCTCGACCCGGACTAGCGGGAACGACTACGAGCAGTACTTC. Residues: CATSTRTSGNDYEQYF.

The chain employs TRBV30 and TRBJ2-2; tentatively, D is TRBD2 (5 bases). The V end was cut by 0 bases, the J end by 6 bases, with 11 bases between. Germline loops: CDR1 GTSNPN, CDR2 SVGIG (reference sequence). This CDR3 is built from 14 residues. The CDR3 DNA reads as TGTGCCTGGAGTGTACGCCTAGCCCCCGGGGAGCTGTTTTTT. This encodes CAWSVRLAPGELFF.

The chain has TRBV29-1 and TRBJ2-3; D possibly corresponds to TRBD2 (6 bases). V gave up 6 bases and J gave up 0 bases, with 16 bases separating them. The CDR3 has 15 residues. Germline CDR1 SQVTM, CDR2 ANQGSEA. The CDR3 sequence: CSVDGRRGSTDTQYF. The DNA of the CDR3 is TGCAGCGTAGACGGACGGCGGGGTAGCACAGATACGCAGTATTTT.

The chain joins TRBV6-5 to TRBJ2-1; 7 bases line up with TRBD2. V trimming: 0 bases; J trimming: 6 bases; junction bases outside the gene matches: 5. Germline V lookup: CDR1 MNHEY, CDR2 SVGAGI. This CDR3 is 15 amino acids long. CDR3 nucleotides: TGTGCCAGCAGTTACTCACAGCGGGGACGCAATGAGCAGTTCTTC. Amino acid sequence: CASSYSQRGRNEQFF.

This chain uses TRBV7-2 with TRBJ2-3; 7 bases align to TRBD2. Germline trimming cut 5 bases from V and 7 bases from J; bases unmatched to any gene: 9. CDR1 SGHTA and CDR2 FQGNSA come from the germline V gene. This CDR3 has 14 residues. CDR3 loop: CASSPGLTRYTQYF. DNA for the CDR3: TGTGCCAGCAGCCCGGGACTAACGAGGTATACGCAGTATTTT.

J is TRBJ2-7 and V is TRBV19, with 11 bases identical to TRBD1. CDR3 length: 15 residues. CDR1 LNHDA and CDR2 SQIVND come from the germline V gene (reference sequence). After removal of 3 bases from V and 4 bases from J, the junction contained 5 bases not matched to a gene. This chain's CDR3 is CASSIGDRGTYEQYF. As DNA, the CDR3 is TGTGCCAGTAGTATTGGGGACAGGGGGACTTACGAGCAGTACTTC.

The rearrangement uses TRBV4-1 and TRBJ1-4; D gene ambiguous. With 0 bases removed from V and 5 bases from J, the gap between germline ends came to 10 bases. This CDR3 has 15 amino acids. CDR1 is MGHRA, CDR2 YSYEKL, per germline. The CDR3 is CASSQERTGNEKLFF. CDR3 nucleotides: TGCGCCAGCAGCCAAGAGCGAACCGGGAATGAAAAACTGTTTTTT.

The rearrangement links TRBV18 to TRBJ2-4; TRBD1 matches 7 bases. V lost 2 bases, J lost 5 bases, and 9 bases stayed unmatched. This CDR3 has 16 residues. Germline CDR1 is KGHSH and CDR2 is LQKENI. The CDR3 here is CASSPFETGSENIQYF. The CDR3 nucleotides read TGTGCCAGCTCACCATTCGAGACAGGGAGCGAAAACATTCAGTACTTC.